The rows below give T cell receptor beta chains drawn from one sample of a study of T-cell memory formation after mild COVID-19. MiXCR was run by TCRdb on the 5' RACE reads, yielding one entry per CDR3 protein. The top ten clones hold roughly an eighth of a sample with approximately 580,000 distinct CDR3 sequences, around 21% of them seen once. Sequenced sample: PBMCs or a T cell subset sorted from them (not recorded which). All receptors come from an adult woman who had mild COVID-19 (a few samples of this study predate the infection). Cell type and time point are not known. Both conserved end residues are part of each CDR3. The order of the fields is J gene, D gene, clone size, V gene, CDR3 DNA, CDR3 protein. The D gene is left open where the match is weak. Clone size is shown for a subset of rows, as once, few, many or a class of expanded clone.

J gene: TRBJ2-1; D gene: TRBD2; clone size: many; V gene: TRBV6-5; CDR3 DNA: TGTGCCAGCAGTTCAGCGGGAGCTGTCCATGAGCAGTTCTTC; CDR3 protein: CASSSAGAVHEQFF
J gene: TRBJ2-5; D gene: .; clone size: few; V gene: TRBV7-2; CDR3 DNA: TGTGCCAGCAGCTTAGAGAGGGTCCGCGGAGAGACCCAGTACTTC; CDR3 protein: CASSLERVRGETQYF
J gene: TRBJ2-7; D gene: .; clone size: few; V gene: TRBV6-2/TRBV6-3; CDR3 DNA: TGTGCCAGCAGCTCCCGGGTCTCTACGGGCTACGAGCAGTACTTC; CDR3 protein: CASSSRVSTGYEQYF
J gene: TRBJ2-2; D gene: .; clone size: .; V gene: TRBV5-1; CDR3 DNA: TGCGCCAGCAGCCCTGGTCGAAGAGAAGGGGCCAGGGTTGGGGCCACCGGGGAGCTGTTTTTT; CDR3 protein: CASSPGRREGARVGATGELFF
J gene: TRBJ2-4; D gene: .; clone size: once; V gene: TRBV28; CDR3 DNA: TGTGCCAGCAGCTCACATCAGGGGGGAGCCAAAAACATTCAGTACTTC; CDR3 protein: CASSSHQGGAKNIQYF
J gene: TRBJ2-2; D gene: .; clone size: .; V gene: TRBV5-5; CDR3 DNA: TGTGCCAGCCAGGCCAGGAGCGGCACCGGGGAGCTGTTTTTT; CDR3 protein: CASQARSGTGELFF
J gene: TRBJ1-1; D gene: .; clone size: .; V gene: TRBV5-1; CDR3 DNA: TGCGCCAGCAGCTTTGGGCCCCGGGAAAACACTGAAGCTTTCTTT; CDR3 protein: CASSFGPRENTEAFF
J gene: TRBJ1-5; D gene: .; clone size: few; V gene: TRBV4-1; CDR3 DNA: TGCGCCAGCAGCCAAGGTCCAGGTACAAGCAATCAGCCCCAGCATTTT; CDR3 protein: CASSQGPGTSNQPQHF
J gene: TRBJ2-3; D gene: TRBD2; clone size: .; V gene: TRBV5-6; CDR3 DNA: TGTGCCAGCAGTCCAGCGGGGCGGGGGGCTAGCACAGATACGCAGTATTTT; CDR3 protein: CASSPAGRGASTDTQYF
J gene: TRBJ1-4; D gene: .; clone size: few; V gene: TRBV5-1; CDR3 DNA: TGCGCCAGCAGCCCACCGGGACTGGAAAATGAAAAACTGTTTTTT; CDR3 protein: CASSPPGLENEKLFF
J gene: TRBJ2-1; D gene: .; clone size: .; V gene: TRBV24-1; CDR3 DNA: TGTGCCACCCCCCGGGGCTGCGGGAACAATGAGCAGTTCTTC; CDR3 protein: CATPRGCGNNEQFF
J gene: TRBJ2-5; D gene: .; clone size: few; V gene: TRBV7-6; CDR3 DNA: TGTGCCAGCAGCTTAAACCAGGGACTTTCAGAGACCCAGTACTTC; CDR3 protein: CASSLNQGLSETQYF
J gene: TRBJ2-1; D gene: TRBD2; clone size: .; V gene: TRBV7-3; CDR3 DNA: TGTGCCAGCAGCCGAAGAGGACTAGCGGGAGGGGATTTACCCCATGAGCAGTTCTTC; CDR3 protein: CASSRRGLAGGDLPHEQFF
J gene: TRBJ2-3; D gene: TRBD2; clone size: many; V gene: TRBV7-9; CDR3 DNA: TGTGCCAGCTCCTTCCTAGCGGGGGGCACAGATACGCAGTATTTT; CDR3 protein: CASSFLAGGTDTQYF
J gene: TRBJ1-2; D gene: .; clone size: .; V gene: TRBV20-1; CDR3 DNA: TGCAGTGCTAGAGATCCCTCGGGCTACACCTTC; CDR3 protein: CSARDPSGYTF
J gene: TRBJ2-3; D gene: TRBD2; clone size: .; V gene: TRBV10-3; CDR3 DNA: TGTGCCATCAACGCCGGGACTAGCGGGAGGGAGGGGGCCACAGATACGCAGTATTTT; CDR3 protein: CAINAGTSGREGATDTQYF
J gene: TRBJ2-5; D gene: .; clone size: few; V gene: TRBV6-6; CDR3 DNA: TGTGCCAGCAGTTATTCTACTCTAGAGACCCAGTACTTC; CDR3 protein: CASSYSTLETQYF
J gene: TRBJ1-1; D gene: .; clone size: .; V gene: TRBV12-3/TRBV12-4; CDR3 DNA: TGTGCCAGCAGTTTTTCCAAATCTGAAGCTTTCTTT; CDR3 protein: CASSFSKSEAFF